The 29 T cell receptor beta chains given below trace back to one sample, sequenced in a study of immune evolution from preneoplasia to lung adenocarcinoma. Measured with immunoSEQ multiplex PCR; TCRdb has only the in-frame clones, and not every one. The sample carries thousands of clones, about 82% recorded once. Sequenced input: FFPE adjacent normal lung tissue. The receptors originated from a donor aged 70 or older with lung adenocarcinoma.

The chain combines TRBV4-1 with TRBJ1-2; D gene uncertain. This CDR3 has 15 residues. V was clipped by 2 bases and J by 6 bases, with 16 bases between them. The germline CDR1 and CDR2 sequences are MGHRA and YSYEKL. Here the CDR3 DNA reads TGCGCCAGCAGCCAACCCTACGTGATCGGGGATGGCTACACCTTC. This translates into CASSQPYVIGDGYTF.

In nucleotides, the CDR3 is TGTGCCAGCAGCGCAACAGGGACAGCCGTCGGCGAAAAACTGTTTTTT. Protein: CASSATGTAVGEKLFF. This chain connects TRBV5-5 to TRBJ1-4, with 7 nucleotides matching TRBD1. CDR3 size: 16 residues. Trimming removed 4 bases from V and 8 bases from J; junction bases left unmatched: 14. Germline V gives CDR1 SGHKS, CDR2 YYEKEE (reference sequence).

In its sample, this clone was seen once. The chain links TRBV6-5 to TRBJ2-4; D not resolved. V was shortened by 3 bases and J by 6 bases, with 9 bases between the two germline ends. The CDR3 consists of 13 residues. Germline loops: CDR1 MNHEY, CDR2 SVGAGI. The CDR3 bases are TGTGCCAGCAGTTATGGGGAAGGAAACATTCAGTACTTC. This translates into CASSYGEGNIQYF.

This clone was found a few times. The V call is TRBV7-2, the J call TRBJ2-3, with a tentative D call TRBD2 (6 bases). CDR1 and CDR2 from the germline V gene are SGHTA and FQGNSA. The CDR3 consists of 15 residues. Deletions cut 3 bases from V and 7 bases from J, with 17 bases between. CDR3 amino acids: CASSFSPGLGNTQYF. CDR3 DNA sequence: TGTGCCAGCAGCTTTTCTCCGGGACTTGGGAATACGCAGTATTTT.

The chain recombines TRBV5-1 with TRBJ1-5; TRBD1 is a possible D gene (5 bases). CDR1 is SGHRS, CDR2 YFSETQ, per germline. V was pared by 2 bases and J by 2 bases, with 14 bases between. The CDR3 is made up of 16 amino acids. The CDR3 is CASSFRSRDGNQPQHF. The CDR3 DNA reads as TGCGCCAGCAGCTTCCGTTCCCGGGACGGCAATCAGCCCCAGCATTTT.

The CDR3 sequence is CASSYQGDTEAFF. The CDR3 DNA reads as TGCGCCAGCAGCTATCAGGGGGACACTGAAGCTTTCTTT. V and J are TRBV5-1 and TRBJ1-1; 7 bases match TRBD1. Germline CDR1 and CDR2: SGHRS and YFSETQ. There are 13 residues in the CDR3. V lost 3 bases to trimming and J lost 3 bases; unmatched junction nucleotides: 2.

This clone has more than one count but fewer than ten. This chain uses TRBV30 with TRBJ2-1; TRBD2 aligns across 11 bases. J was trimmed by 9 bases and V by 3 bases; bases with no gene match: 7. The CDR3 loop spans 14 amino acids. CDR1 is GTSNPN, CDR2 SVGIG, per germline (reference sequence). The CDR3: CAWRLAGVPSEQFF. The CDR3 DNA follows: TGTGCCTGGAGACTAGCGGGAGTTCCTAGTGAGCAGTTCTTC.

The chain's CDR3 is CASSPKAKTGYSSGANVLTF. The CDR3 DNA follows: TGTGCCAGCAGCCCGAAAGCAAAGACAGGGTATAGCTCTGGGGCCAACGTCCTGACTTTC. The chain employs TRBV7-3 and TRBJ2-6, with 7 positions matching TRBD1. Germline values: CDR1 SGHTA, CDR2 FQGTGA. Trimming cost V 5 bases and J 0 bases; bases outside gene matches: 16. The CDR3 totals 20 residues.

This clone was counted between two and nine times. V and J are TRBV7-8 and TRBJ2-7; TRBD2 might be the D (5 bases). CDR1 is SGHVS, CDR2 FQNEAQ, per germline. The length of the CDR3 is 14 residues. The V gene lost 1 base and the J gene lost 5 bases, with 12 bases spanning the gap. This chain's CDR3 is CASSLGGIGDEQYF. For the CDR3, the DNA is TGTGCCAGCAGCTTAGGTGGGATCGGGGACGAGCAGTACTTC.

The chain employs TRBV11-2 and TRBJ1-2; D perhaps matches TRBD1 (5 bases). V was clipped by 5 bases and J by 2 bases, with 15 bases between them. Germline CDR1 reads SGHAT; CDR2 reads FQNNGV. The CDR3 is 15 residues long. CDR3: CASSRNVGDNYGYTF. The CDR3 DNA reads TGTGCCAGCAGCCGGAACGTGGGGGACAACTATGGCTACACCTTC.

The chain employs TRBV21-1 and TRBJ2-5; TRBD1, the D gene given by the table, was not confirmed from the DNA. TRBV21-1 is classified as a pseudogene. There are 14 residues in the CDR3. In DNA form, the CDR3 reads TGTGCCAGCAGCAAAGGTCAGTACCAAGAGACCCAGTACTTC. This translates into CASSKGQYQETQYF.

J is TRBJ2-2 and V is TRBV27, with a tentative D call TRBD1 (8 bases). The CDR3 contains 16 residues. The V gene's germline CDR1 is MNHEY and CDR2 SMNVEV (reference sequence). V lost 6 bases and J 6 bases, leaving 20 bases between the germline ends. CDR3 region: CASRETGAAGAGELFF. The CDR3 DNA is TGTGCCAGCAGGGAGACAGGGGCCGCGGGAGCCGGGGAGCTGTTTTTT.

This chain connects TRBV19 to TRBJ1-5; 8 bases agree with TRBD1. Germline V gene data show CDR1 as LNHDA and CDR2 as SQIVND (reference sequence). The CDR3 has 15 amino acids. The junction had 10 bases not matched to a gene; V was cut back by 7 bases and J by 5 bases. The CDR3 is CASKPDRDPHQPQHF. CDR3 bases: TGTGCCAGTAAGCCGGACAGGGACCCCCATCAGCCCCAGCATTTT.

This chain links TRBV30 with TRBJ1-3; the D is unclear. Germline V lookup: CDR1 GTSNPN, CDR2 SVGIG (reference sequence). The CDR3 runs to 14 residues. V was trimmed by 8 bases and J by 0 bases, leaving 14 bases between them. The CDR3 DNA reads TGTGCCACAACCCGAGGGATCTCTGGAAACACCATATATTTT. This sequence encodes CATTRGISGNTIYF.

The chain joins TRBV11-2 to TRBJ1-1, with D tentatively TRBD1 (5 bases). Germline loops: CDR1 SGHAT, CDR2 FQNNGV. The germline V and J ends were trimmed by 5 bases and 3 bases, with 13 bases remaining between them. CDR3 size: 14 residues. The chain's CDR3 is CASSAPGTYTEAFF. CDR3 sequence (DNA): TGTGCCAGCAGCGCACCAGGGACGTACACTGAAGCTTTCTTT.

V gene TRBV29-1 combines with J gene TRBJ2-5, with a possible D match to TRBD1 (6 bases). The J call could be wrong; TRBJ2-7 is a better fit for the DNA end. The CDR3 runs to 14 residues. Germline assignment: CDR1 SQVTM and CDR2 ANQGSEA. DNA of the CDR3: TGCAGCGTTAAGGGGTCCAGGGGTAGCTACGAGCAGTACTTC. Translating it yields CSVKGSRGSYEQYF.

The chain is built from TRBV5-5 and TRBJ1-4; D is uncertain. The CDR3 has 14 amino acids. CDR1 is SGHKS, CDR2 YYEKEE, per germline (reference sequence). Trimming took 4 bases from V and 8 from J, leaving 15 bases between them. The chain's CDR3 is CASSVGPGREKLFF. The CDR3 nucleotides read TGTGCCAGCAGCGTAGGCCCCGGCCGGGAAAAACTGTTTTTT.

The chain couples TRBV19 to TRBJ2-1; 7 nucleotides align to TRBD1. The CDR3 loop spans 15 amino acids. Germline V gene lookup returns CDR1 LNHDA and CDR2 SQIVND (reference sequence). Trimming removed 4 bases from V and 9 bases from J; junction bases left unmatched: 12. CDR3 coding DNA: TGTGCCAGTAGTAAGGGACAGTCTCAGATGGGTGAGCAGTTCTTC. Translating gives CASSKGQSQMGEQFF.

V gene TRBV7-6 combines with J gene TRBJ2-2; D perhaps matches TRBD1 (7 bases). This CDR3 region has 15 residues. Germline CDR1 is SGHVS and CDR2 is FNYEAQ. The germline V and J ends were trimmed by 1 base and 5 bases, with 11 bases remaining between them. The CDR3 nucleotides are TGTGCCAGCAGCTTAGGGAGGGGGCGTACCGGGGAGCTGTTTTTT. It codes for CASSLGRGRTGELFF.

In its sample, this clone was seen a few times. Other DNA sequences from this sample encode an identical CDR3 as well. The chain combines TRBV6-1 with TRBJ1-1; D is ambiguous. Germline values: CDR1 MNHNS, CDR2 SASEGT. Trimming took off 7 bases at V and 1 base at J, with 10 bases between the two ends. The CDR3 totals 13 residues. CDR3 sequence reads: CASILSENTEAFF. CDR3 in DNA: TGTGCCAGCATTCTGAGTGAGAACACTGAAGCTTTCTTT.

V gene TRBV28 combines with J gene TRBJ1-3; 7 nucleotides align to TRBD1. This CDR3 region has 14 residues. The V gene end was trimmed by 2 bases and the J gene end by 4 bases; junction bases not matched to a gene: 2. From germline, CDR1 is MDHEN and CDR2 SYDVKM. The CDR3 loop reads CASSLDRAGNTIYF. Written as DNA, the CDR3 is TGTGCCAGCAGTTTAGACAGGGCCGGAAACACCATATATTTT.

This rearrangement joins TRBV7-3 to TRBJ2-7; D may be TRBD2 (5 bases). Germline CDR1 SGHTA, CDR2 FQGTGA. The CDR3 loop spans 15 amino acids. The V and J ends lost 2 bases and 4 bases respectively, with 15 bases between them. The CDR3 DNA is TGTGCCAGCAGCTTATCACCTACGGAGGATTACGAGCAGTACTTC. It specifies CASSLSPTEDYEQYF.

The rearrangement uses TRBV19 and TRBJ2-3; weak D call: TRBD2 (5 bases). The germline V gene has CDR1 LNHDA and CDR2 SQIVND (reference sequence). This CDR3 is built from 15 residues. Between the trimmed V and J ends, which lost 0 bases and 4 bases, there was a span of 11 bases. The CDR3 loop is CASSIEDSTADTQYF. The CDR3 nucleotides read TGTGCCAGTAGTATAGAGGACTCCACGGCAGATACGCAGTATTTT.

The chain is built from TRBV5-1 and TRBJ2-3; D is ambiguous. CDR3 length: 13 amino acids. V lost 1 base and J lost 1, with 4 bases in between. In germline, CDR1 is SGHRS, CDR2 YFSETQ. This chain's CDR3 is CASSLRGTDTQYF. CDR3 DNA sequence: TGCGCCAGCAGCTTGCGAGGCACAGATACGCAGTATTTT.

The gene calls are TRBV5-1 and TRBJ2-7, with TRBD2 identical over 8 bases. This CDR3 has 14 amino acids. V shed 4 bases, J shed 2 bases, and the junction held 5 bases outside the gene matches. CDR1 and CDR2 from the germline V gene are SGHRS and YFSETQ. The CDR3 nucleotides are TGCGCCAGCAGCCGGGAGGGGAGTCCCTACGAGCAGTACTTC. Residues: CASSREGSPYEQYF.

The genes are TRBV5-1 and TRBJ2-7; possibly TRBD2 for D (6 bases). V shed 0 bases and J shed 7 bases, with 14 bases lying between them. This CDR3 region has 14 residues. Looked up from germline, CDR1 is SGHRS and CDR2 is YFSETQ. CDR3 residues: CASSLEPGVGEQYF. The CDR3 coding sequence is TGCGCCAGCAGCTTGGAACCGGGAGTGGGAGAGCAGTACTTC.

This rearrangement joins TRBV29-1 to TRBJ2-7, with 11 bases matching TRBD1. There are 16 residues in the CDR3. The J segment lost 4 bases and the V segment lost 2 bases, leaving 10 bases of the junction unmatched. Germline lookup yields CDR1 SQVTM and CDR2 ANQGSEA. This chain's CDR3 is CSVETAGQGAIYEQYF. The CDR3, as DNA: TGCAGCGTTGAAACGGCAGGACAGGGGGCGATTTACGAGCAGTACTTC.

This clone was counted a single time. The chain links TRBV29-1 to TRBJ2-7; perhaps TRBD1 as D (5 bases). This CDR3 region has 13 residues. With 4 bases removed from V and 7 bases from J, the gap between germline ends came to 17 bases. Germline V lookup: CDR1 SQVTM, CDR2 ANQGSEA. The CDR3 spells CSVAGRSTGEQYF. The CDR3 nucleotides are TGCAGCGTTGCCGGCAGGTCTACAGGAGAGCAGTACTTC.

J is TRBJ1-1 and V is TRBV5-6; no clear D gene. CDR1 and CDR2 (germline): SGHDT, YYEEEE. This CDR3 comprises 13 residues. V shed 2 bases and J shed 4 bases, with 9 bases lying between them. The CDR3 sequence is CASSLGGFTEAFF. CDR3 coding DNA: TGTGCCAGCAGCTTAGGAGGGTTCACTGAAGCTTTCTTT.